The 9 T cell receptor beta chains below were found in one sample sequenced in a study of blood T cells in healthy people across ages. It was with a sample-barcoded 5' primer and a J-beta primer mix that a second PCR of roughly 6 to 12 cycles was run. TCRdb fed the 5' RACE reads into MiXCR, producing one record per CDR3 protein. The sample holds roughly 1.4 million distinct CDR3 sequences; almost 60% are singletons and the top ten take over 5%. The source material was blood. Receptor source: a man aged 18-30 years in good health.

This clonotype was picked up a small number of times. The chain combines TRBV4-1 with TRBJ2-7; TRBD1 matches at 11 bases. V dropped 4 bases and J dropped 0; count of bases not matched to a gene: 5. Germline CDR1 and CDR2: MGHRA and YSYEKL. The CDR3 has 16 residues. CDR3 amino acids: CASSPGTGGFSYEQYF. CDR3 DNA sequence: TGCGCCAGCAGCCCGGGGACAGGGGGGTTCTCCTACGAGCAGTACTTC.

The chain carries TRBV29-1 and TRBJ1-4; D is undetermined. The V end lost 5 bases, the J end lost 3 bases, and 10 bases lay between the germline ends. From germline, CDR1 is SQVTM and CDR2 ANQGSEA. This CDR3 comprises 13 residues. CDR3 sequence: CSVSPGSNEKLFF. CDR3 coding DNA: TGCAGCGTTTCCCCGGGTTCTAATGAAAAACTGTTTTTT.

CDR3 nucleotide sequence: TGCAGTGCGGGTATGAGTCAGCCCCAGCATTTT. The encoded protein is CSAGMSQPQHF. The chain has TRBV20-1 and TRBJ1-5; D unresolved. The CDR3 runs 11 residues. Germline V CDR1 and CDR2: DFQATT, SNEGSKA (reference sequence). The germline V and J ends were trimmed by 6 bases and 6 bases, with 9 bases remaining between them.

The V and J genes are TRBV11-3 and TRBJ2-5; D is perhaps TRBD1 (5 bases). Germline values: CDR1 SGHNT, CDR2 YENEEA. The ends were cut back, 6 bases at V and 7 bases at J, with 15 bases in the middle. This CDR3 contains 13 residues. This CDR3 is CASSQGNVGTQYF. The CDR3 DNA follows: TGTGCCAGCAGTCAGGGTAACGTAGGGACCCAGTACTTC. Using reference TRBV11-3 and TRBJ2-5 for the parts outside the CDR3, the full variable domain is EAGVVQSPRYKIIEKKQPVAFWCNPISGHNTLYWYLQNLGQGPELLIRYENEEAVDDSQLPKDRFSAERLKGVDSTLKIQPAELGDSAVYLCASSQGNVGTQYFGPGTRLLVL.

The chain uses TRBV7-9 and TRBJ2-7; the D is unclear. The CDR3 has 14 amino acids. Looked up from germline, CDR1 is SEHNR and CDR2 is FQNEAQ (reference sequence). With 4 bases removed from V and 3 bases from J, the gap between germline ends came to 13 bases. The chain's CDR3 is CASSSLPIHYEQYF. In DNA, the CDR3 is TGTGCCAGCAGCTCACTCCCTATCCACTACGAGCAGTACTTC.

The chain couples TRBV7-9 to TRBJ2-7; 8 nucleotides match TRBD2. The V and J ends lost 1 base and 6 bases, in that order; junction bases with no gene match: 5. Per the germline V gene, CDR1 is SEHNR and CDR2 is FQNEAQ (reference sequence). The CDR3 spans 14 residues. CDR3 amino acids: CASSLGGLATEQYF. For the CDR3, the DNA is TGTGCCAGCAGCTTAGGCGGACTAGCCACCGAGCAGTACTTC.

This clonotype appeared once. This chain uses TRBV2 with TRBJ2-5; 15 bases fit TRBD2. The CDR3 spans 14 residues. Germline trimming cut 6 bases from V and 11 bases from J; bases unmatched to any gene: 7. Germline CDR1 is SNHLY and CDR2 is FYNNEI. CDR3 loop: CASSWTSGRAEQYF. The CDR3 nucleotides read TGTGCCAGCAGCTGGACTAGCGGGAGGGCTGAGCAGTACTTC.

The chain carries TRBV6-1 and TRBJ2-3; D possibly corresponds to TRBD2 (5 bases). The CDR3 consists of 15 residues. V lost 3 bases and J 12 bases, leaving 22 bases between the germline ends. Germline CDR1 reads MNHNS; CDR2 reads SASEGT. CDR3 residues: CASSDDISLRAHQYF. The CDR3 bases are TGTGCCAGCAGTGACGATATTTCATTGCGGGCCCACCAGTATTTT.

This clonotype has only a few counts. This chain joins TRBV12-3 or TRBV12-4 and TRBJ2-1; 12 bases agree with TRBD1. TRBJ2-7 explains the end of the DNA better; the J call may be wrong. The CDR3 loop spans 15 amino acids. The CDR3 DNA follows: TGTGCCAGCAGTCTGCCGGGACAGGGGGCCCACGAGCAGTACTTC. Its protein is CASSLPGQGAHEQYF.